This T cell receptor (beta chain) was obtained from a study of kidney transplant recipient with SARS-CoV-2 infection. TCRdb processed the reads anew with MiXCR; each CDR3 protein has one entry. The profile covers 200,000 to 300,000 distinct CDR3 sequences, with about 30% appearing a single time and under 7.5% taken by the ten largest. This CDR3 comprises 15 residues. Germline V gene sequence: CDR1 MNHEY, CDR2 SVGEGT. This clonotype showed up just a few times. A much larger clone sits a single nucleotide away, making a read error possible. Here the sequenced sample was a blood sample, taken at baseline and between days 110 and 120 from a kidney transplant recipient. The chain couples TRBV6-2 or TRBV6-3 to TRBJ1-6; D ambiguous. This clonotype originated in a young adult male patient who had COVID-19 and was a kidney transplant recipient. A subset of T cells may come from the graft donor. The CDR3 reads CAGSYSGRRGSPLHF. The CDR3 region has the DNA TGTGCCGGCAGTTACTCAGGACGGAGAGGTTCACCCCTCCACTTT.